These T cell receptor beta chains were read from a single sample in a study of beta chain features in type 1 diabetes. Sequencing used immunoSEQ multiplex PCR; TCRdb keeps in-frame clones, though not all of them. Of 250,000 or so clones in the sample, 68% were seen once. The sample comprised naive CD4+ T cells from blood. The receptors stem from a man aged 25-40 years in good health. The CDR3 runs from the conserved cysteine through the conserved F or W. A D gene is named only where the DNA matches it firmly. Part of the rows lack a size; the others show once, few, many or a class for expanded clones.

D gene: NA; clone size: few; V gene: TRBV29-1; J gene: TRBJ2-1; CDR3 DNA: TGCAGCGTTGTCGGCCTTACCTACAATGAGCAGTTCTTC; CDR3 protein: CSVVGLTYNEQFF
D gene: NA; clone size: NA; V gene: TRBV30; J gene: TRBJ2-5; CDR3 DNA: TGTGCCTGGAGTGAATCACAGGGAAAGACCCAGTACTTC; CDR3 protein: CAWSESQGKTQYF
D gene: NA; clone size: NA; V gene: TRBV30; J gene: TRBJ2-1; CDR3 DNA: TGTGCCTGGAAGGGGAACAGATACAATGAGCAGTTCTTC; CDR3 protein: CAWKGNRYNEQFF
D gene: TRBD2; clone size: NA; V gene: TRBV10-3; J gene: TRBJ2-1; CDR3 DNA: TGTGCCATACGACTAGCGGGGGGCAATGAGCAGTTCTTC; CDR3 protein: CAIRLAGGNEQFF
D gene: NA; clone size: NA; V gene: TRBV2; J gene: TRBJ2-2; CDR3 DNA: TGTGCCAGCAGTGAAGCTTTAGCCGGGGAGCTGTTTTTT; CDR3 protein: CASSEALAGELFF
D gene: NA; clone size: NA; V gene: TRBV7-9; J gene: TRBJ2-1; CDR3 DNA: TGTGCCAGCAGCACTGGACCCCCTTCCTACAATGAGCAGTTCTTC; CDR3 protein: CASSTGPPSYNEQFF
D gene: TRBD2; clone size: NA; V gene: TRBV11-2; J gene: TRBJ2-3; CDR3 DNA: TGTGCCAGCAGCTTCGGGACTAGCGGACTCACAGATACGCAGTATTTT; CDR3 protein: CASSFGTSGLTDTQYF
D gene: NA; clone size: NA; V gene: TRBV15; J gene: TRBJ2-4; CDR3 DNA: TGTGCCACCAGCAGGGAAATGCCAGGGATTCAGTACTTC; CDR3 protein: CATSREMPGIQYF
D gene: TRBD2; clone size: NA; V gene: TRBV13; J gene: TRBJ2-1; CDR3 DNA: TGTGCCAGCAGATTAGCGGGAGGGAGGGGCGATGAGCAGTTCTTC; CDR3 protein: CASRLAGGRGDEQFF
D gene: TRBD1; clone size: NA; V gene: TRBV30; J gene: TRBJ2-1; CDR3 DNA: TGTGCCTGGAGTGCGGGACAGGGGAGAAATGAGCAGTTCTTC; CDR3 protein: CAWSAGQGRNEQFF
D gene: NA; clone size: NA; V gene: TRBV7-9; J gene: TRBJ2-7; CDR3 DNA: TGTGCCAGCAGCTTAATGGAGGGAACCTACGAGCAGTACTTC; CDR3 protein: CASSLMEGTYEQYF
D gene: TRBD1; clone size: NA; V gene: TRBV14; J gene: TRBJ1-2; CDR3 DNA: TGTGCCACCTCCGGGACAGGGGGATACGGCTACACCTTC; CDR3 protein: CATSGTGGYGYTF
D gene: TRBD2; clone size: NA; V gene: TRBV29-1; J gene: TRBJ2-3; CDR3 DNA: TGCAGCGTTGAAGGGGCAGCTAGCGGATACACAGATACGCAGTATTTT; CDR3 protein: CSVEGAASGYTDTQYF
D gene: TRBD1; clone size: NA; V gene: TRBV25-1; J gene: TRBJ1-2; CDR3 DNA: TGTGCCAGCAGTGAATCTGGACAGGGCCATGGCTACACCTTC; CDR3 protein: CASSESGQGHGYTF
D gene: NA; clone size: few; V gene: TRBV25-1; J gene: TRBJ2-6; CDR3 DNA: TGTGCCAGCAGTGGATCAGGGGCTGGGGCCAACGTCCTGACTTTC; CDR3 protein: CASSGSGAGANVLTF
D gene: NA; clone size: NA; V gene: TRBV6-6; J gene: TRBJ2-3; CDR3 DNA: TGTGCCAGCAGGTCCGGGACTAGCACAGATACGCAGTATTTT; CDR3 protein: CASRSGTSTDTQYF
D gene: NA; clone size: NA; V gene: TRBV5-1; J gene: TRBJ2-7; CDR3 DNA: TGCGCCAGCAGCTTCATGGACAACAGCGGCGAGCAGTACTTC; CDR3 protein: CASSFMDNSGEQYF
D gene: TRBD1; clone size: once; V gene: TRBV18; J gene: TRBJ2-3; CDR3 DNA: TGTGCCAGCTCACCAAGGACAGGGAACGGAGATACGCAGTATTTT; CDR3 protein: CASSPRTGNGDTQYF
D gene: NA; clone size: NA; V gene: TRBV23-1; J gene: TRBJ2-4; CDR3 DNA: TGCGCCAGCAGTCAGGGGCGAAGCGGAAAACCTTGGTACATTCAGTACTTC; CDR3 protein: CASSQGRSGKPWYIQYF
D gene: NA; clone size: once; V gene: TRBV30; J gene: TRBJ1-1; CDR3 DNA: TGTGCCTGGAGTGTACCTGGCAGACTGAACACTGAAGCTTTCTTT; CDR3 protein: CAWSVPGRLNTEAFF
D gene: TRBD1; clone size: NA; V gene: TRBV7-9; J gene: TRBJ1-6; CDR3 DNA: TGTGCCAGCAGTGCGGACAGGGGGGATTCACCCCTCCACTTT; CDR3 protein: CASSADRGDSPLHF
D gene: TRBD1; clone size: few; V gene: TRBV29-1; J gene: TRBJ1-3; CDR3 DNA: TGCAGCGTTGAATCAGTCGGGACAGGGGTATTTGGAAACACCATATATTTT; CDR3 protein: CSVESVGTGVFGNTIYF
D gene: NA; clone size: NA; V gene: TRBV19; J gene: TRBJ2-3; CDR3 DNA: TGTGCCAGTACTGATCGGAGCGGCAGCACAGATACGCAGTATTTT; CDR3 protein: CASTDRSGSTDTQYF
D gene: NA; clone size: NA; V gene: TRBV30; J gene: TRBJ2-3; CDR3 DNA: TGTGCCTGGAGCGACTATTTCCCCACAGATACGCAGTATTTT; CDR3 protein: CAWSDYFPTDTQYF
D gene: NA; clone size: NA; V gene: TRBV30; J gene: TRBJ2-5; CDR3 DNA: TGTGCCTCCCGCGGCGGGTCGGGGACCCAGTACTTC; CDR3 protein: CASRGGSGTQYF
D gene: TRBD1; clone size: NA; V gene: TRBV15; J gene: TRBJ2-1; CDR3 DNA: TGTGCCACCAGCAGCCGGGACAGGGGGACCAATGAGCAGTTCTTC; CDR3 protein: CATSSRDRGTNEQFF
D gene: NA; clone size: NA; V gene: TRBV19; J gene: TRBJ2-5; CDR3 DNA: TGTGCCAGTAATAACAGGGCGGCAGGGGAAGAGACCCAGTACTTC; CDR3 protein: CASNNRAAGEETQYF
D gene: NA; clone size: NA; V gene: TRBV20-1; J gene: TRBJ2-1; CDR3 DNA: TGCAGCCTTGGGTATGAGCAGTTCTTC; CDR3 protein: CSLGYEQFF
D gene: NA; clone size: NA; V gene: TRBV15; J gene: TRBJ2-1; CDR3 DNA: TGTGCCACCAGCGACCGACTAGAAAGGAATGAGCAGTTCTTC; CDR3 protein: CATSDRLERNEQFF
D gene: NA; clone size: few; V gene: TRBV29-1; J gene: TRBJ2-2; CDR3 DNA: TGCAGCGTTGCACATTTGAACACCGGGGAGCTGTTTTTT; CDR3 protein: CSVAHLNTGELFF
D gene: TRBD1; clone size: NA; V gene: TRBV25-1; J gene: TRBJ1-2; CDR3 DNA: TGTGCCAGCAGCTCCAGGGGGAATGGCTACACCTTC; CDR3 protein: CASSSRGNGYTF
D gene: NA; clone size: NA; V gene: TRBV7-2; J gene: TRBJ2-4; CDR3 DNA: TGTGCCAGCAGCTTAGTAGGCCTAGCCAAAAACATTCAGTACTTC; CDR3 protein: CASSLVGLAKNIQYF
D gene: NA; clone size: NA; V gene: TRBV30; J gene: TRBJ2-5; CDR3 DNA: TGTGCCTGGAGTGTAATTCGACAGTTTATGCCCGACAGTAAAGAGACCCAGTACTTC; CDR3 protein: CAWSVIRQFMPDSKETQYF
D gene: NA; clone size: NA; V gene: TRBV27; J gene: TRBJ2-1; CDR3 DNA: TGTGCCAGCAGGGCTCGCAATGAGCAGTTCTTC; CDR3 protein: CASRARNEQFF
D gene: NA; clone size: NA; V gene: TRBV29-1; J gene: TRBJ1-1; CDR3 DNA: TGCAGCGCCAGTGCAGGGAACACTGAAGCTTTCTTT; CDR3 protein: CSASAGNTEAFF
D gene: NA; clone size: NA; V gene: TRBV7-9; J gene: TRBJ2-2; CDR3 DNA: TGTGCCAGCAGCTTACCGGGAGACACCGGGGAGCTGTTTTTT; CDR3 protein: CASSLPGDTGELFF